The 27 T cell receptor beta chains presented below share a single source sample, sequenced in a study of T cells in Graves' hyperthyroidism and ophthalmopathy. The TCR beta CDR3 regions underwent amplification using RNA transcripts as the source. The TCR CDR3 first-round RT-PCR relied on the HTBI primer set. A single record per CDR3 protein comes from TCRdb applying MiXCR to the multiplex PCR reads. The sample lists about 110,000 distinct CDR3 sequences; approximately 15% were seen once. Material: blood. All receptors come from a woman aged 45-60 years with Graves' hyperthyroidism.

This clonotype was counted ten times or more. J is TRBJ2-5 and V is TRBV7-2, with TRBD1 identical over 7 bases. The length of the CDR3 is 14 residues. V lost 4 bases to trimming and J lost 7 bases; unmatched junction nucleotides: 9. CDR1 is SGHTA, CDR2 FQGNSA, per germline. The CDR3 DNA sequence: TGTGCCAGCAGCTGGGCCCGGACAGGCGCGACCCAGTACTTC. Protein sequence: CASSWARTGATQYF.

Comment on this clonotype: A clone one base away is much larger, so this may be a read error. The chain has TRBV12-3 or TRBV12-4 and TRBJ1-6; 11 bases are a match to TRBD1. This CDR3 is 17 amino acids long. This CDR3 is CASSLMGQGGPNSPPHF. The CDR3 region has the DNA TGTGCCAGCAGTTTAATGGGACAGGGGGGCCCCAATTCACCCCCCCACTTT.

This clonotype has a count of ten or more. The chain combines TRBV3-1 with TRBJ1-5, with D maybe TRBD1 (6 bases). Deletions cut 0 bases from V and 9 bases from J, with 12 bases between. Germline V gene lookup returns CDR1 LGHDT and CDR2 YNNKEL (reference sequence). This CDR3 contains 14 residues. For the CDR3, the DNA is TGTGCCAGCAGCCAAGACTGGCAGGGGTGGCCCCAGCATTTT. It encodes CASSQDWQGWPQHF.

There are many counts of this clonotype. DNA for the CDR3: TGCAGTGCTAGGCCAGCGGCGTACCAAGAGACCCAGTACTTC. Encoded protein: CSARPAAYQETQYF. The rearrangement joins TRBV20-1 to TRBJ2-5; possible D gene TRBD2, 5 bases. Trimming took off 3 bases at V and 0 bases at J, with 11 bases between the two ends. The CDR3 length is 14 residues. In germline, CDR1 is DFQATT, CDR2 SNEGSKA (reference sequence).

Many counts were recorded for this clonotype. This chain links TRBV24-1 with TRBJ2-5; D is unclear. The CDR3 sequence is 13 residues long. Trimming stripped 1 base from V and 4 bases from J, with 6 bases between. Germline V gene lookup returns CDR1 KGHDR and CDR2 SFDVKD. The CDR3 DNA reads TGTGCCACCAGTGATTTTCGAGGAGAGACCCAGTACTTC. This gives the protein CATSDFRGETQYF.

This clonotype showed up many times. The rearrangement uses TRBV2 and TRBJ2-1; D not certain. V lost 3 bases and J lost 0, with 12 bases in between. The CDR3 spans 16 residues. Germline loops: CDR1 SNHLY, CDR2 FYNNEI. The CDR3 coding sequence is TGTGCCAGCAGTGACAAAGGACGGAGCTCCTACAATGAGCAGTTCTTC. Translated: CASSDKGRSSYNEQFF. The full variable domain, its missing parts supplied by reference TRBV2 and TRBJ2-1, is EPEVTQTPSHQVTQMGQEVILRCVPISNHLYFYWYRQILGQKVEFLVSFYNNEISEKSEIFDDQFSVERPDGSNFTLKIRSTKLEDSAMYFCASSDKGRSSYNEQFFGPGTRLTVL.

J is TRBJ1-4 and V is TRBV13; unclear D gene. Germline-derived CDR1 and CDR2 are PRHDT and FYEKMQ (reference sequence). V shed 4 bases and J shed 8 bases, with 14 bases lying between them. CDR3 length: 14 amino acids. The CDR3 DNA follows: TGTGCCAGCAGCTCGACCGATCGGGAGGAAAAACTGTTTTTT. Amino acids: CASSSTDREEKLFF. Combining the CDR3 with reference TRBV13 and TRBJ1-4 gives the whole variable domain AAGVIQSPRHLIKEKRETATLKCYPIPRHDTVYWYQQGPGQDPQFLISFYEKMQSDKGSIPDRFSAQQFSDYHSELNMSSLELGDSALYFCASSSTDREEKLFFGSGTQLSVL.

In this sample, this clonotype turned up many times. CDR3 sequence (DNA): TGCAGTGCTAGAGCAGACAGGGGGCCAGGTCAGCCCCAGCATTTT. This codes for CSARADRGPGQPQHF. This sequence joins TRBV20-1 and TRBJ1-5, with 10 bases that match TRBD1. The CDR3 is 15 amino acids. V lost 1 base and J lost 6; bases outside the gene matches: 6. Germline CDR1 DFQATT, CDR2 SNEGSKA (reference sequence).

This clonotype was detected many times. The rearrangement links TRBV7-9 to TRBJ2-1; D is undetermined. The CDR3 length is 13 residues. V lost 6 bases and J lost 4, with 10 bases in between. Looked up from germline, CDR1 is SEHNR and CDR2 is FQNEAQ (reference sequence). The CDR3 spells CASRSELYNEQFF. CDR3 sequence (DNA): TGTGCCAGCAGATCGGAACTTTACAATGAGCAGTTCTTC.

This clonotype was recorded many times. V and J are TRBV7-9 and TRBJ2-3; unclear D gene. Germline V gene sequence: CDR1 SEHNR, CDR2 FQNEAQ (reference sequence). The CDR3 spans 16 residues. V was shortened by 0 bases and J by 1 base, with 11 bases between the two germline ends. CDR3 DNA sequence: TGTGCCAGCAGCTTAGCGTTTGGACGGGGCACAGATACGCAGTATTTT. It yields the protein CASSLAFGRGTDTQYF.

This clonotype was counted at least ten times. The V gene is TRBV28, the J gene TRBJ2-7; D might be TRBD1 or TRBD2, each matching 6 bases. Germline V gives CDR1 MDHEN, CDR2 SYDVKM. There are 15 residues in the CDR3. V was clipped by 4 bases and J by 6 bases, with 19 bases between them. The DNA of the CDR3 is TGTGCCAGCAGTTCCCGGACCTCCGGAGGGGGCGAGCAGTACTTC. This gives the protein CASSSRTSGGGEQYF.

This clonotype was counted many times. The chain has TRBV11-2 and TRBJ2-1; D possibly corresponds to TRBD2 (6 bases). Trimming shortened V by 1 base and J by 4 bases, and 14 bases separated the two germline ends. This CDR3 region has 16 residues. Germline V gives CDR1 SGHAT, CDR2 FQNNGV. CDR3: CASSLVFSGSYNEQFF. The CDR3 coding sequence is TGTGCCAGCAGCTTAGTTTTCAGCGGGTCATACAATGAGCAGTTCTTC.

This clonotype was seen at least ten times. The J gene is TRBJ2-2, the V gene TRBV7-8, with D unclear. Germline V gene sequence: CDR1 SGHVS, CDR2 FQNEAQ. V was trimmed by 5 bases and J by 6 bases, leaving 16 bases between them. This CDR3 has 15 amino acids. CDR3 in amino acids: CASSLLTARAGELFF. In nucleotides, the CDR3 is TGTGCCAGCAGCCTACTTACCGCCCGGGCCGGGGAGCTGTTTTTT.

V gene TRBV28 combines with J gene TRBJ1-1; 7 bases map to TRBD1. The ends lost 6 bases at V and 4 bases at J; junction bases unmatched: 5. The CDR3 covers 13 residues. The germline CDR1 and CDR2 sequences are MDHEN and SYDVKM. As DNA, the CDR3 is TGTGCCAGCAGCCGAGGGACAGCCACTGAAGCTTTCTTT. Its translation: CASSRGTATEAFF.

Many counts were recorded for this clonotype. This chain joins TRBV5-1 and TRBJ2-3, with 14 bases lining up with TRBD2. The germline V gene has CDR1 SGHRS and CDR2 YFSETQ. The CDR3 is 16 residues long. V trimming: 3 bases; J trimming: 6 bases; junction bases outside the gene matches: 6. The DNA for the CDR3 is TGCGCCAGCAGCTCCGGGACTAGCGGGAGAGTGGATACGCAGTATTTT. Its translation is CASSSGTSGRVDTQYF.

This clonotype showed up just a few times. The chain carries TRBV5-4 and TRBJ2-1; D is unclear. The CDR3 spans 12 residues. From germline, CDR1 is SGHNT and CDR2 YYREEE (reference sequence). The ends were cut back, 4 bases at V and 9 bases at J, with 11 bases in the middle. In nucleotides, the CDR3 is TGTGCCAGCAGCACCCCTATCAGTGAGCAGTTCTTC. Translated: CASSTPISEQFF.

This clonotype was recorded many times. This chain joins TRBV5-1 and TRBJ2-3; 8 bases match TRBD2. Germline lookup yields CDR1 SGHRS and CDR2 YFSETQ. CDR3 length equals 15 residues. V lost 4 bases, J lost 6 bases, and 10 bases stayed unmatched. The CDR3 DNA reads TGCGCCAGCAGCCCGAGGACTAGCCCCGGCGATACGCAGTATTTT. This gives the protein CASSPRTSPGDTQYF.

This clonotype was picked up many times. The CDR3 sequence is CASSLRDSVADTQYF. In DNA, the CDR3 is TGTGCCAGCAGCTTAAGAGATTCCGTGGCAGATACGCAGTATTTT. The chain is built from TRBV11-2 and TRBJ2-3; D gene uncertain. There are 15 residues in the CDR3. The V end was cut by 2 bases, the J end by 4 bases, with 13 bases between. Germline loops: CDR1 SGHAT, CDR2 FQNNGV.

This clonotype was found many times. The genes are TRBV19 and TRBJ1-1; D uncertain. CDR1 is LNHDA and CDR2 is SQIVND in the germline V gene (reference sequence). This CDR3 is 13 amino acids long. V lost 3 bases, J lost 4 bases, and 9 bases lay in between. The CDR3 loop reads CASSIGVGTEAFF. CDR3 bases: TGTGCCAGTAGTATTGGGGTGGGCACTGAAGCTTTCTTT.

In this sample, this clonotype turned up many times. Written as DNA, the CDR3 is TGTGCCAGCAGTTACTCGATGGGTGGGACAGAGAATGAAAAACTGTTTTTT. Translation: CASSYSMGGTENEKLFF. This sequence joins TRBV6-2 or TRBV6-3 and TRBJ1-4; 7 nucleotides agree with TRBD1. The J segment lost 5 bases and the V segment lost 0 bases, leaving 9 bases of the junction unmatched. Germline V gene sequence: CDR1 MNHEY, CDR2 SVGEGT. This CDR3 has 17 residues.

This clonotype was recorded at least ten times. V usage is TRBV6-4 and J usage is TRBJ2-7; 10 bases map to TRBD1. CDR3 size: 16 residues. The V segment lost 6 bases and the J segment 1 base; nucleotides outside the gene matches: 9. Germline CDR1 is MRHNA and CDR2 is SNTAGT. CDR3 coding DNA: TGTGCCAGCAGGAAGGTCGGGACAGGGGAATCCTACGAGCAGTACGTC. It specifies CASRKVGTGESYEQYV.

The table lists this clonotype with many counts. The CDR3 sequence is CASSLYPPGTGGIEQYF. DNA for the CDR3: TGTGCCAGCAGTCTCTACCCCCCCGGGACAGGGGGCATTGAGCAGTACTTC. The rearrangement joins TRBV27 to TRBJ2-7; 12 bases are shared with TRBD1. Germline CDR1 MNHEY, CDR2 SMNVEV (reference sequence). This CDR3 is 17 amino acids long. With 5 bases clipped from V and 7 bases from J, the junction kept 15 bases outside the gene matches.

This clonotype has ten or more counts. The rearrangement joins TRBV14 to TRBJ2-2; the D is unclear. The length of the CDR3 is 16 residues. Trimming cost V 9 bases and J 1 base, with 18 bases left between them. Germline-derived CDR1 and CDR2 are SGHDN and FVKESK. The CDR3 region has the DNA TGTGCCAGTCGACCCAACCAGGCCGTGAACACCGGGGAGCTGTTTTTT. This translates into CASRPNQAVNTGELFF. Combining the CDR3 with reference TRBV14 and TRBJ2-2 gives the whole variable domain EAGVTQFPSHSVIEKGQTVTLRCDPISGHDNLYWYRRVMGKEIKFLLHFVKESKQDESGMPNNRFLAERTGGTYSTLKVQPAELEDSGVYFCASRPNQAVNTGELFFGEGSRLTVL.

This clonotype was recorded at least ten times. CDR3 sequence: CASSASGTDRSTEAFF. Written as DNA, the CDR3 is TGCGCCAGCAGCGCCTCCGGGACAGATCGGTCCACTGAAGCTTTCTTT. This chain links TRBV5-1 with TRBJ1-1; 7 bases align to TRBD1. This CDR3 spans 16 amino acids. Germline V gene sequence: CDR1 SGHRS, CDR2 YFSETQ. V lost 4 bases and J lost 4; bases outside the gene matches: 13.

This clonotype has at least ten counts. The V gene is TRBV4-2, the J gene TRBJ2-1, with no clear D. Germline CDR1 and CDR2: LGHNA and YNFKEQ. The CDR3 covers 14 residues. Between the trimmed V and J ends, which lost 0 bases and 8 bases, there was a span of 11 bases. The CDR3 DNA is TGTGCCAGCAGCCAAGATGGCCTAATCCATGAGCAGTTCTTC. Translation gives CASSQDGLIHEQFF.

This clonotype was found many times. The chain links TRBV3-1 to TRBJ2-6; D not resolved. CDR3 length: 16 residues. The germline gives CDR1 LGHDT, CDR2 YNNKEL (reference sequence). Trimming pared 1 base from V and 2 bases from J, leaving 9 bases between. CDR3 sequence reads: CASSQGSRAGANVLTF. CDR3 in DNA: TGTGCCAGCAGCCAAGGGTCTCGCGCTGGGGCCAACGTCCTGACTTTC.

This clonotype occurred many times. The chain combines TRBV20-1 with TRBJ2-1; D possibly matches TRBD1 or TRBD2 (5 bases each). Germline lookup yields CDR1 DFQATT and CDR2 SNEGSKA (reference sequence). Trimming removed 3 bases from V and 8 bases from J, with 20 bases in between. This CDR3 is 15 amino acids long. CDR3 sequence: CSARERGREYDEQFF. In DNA form, the CDR3 reads TGCAGTGCTAGGGAGAGGGGCAGGGAATATGATGAGCAGTTCTTC.